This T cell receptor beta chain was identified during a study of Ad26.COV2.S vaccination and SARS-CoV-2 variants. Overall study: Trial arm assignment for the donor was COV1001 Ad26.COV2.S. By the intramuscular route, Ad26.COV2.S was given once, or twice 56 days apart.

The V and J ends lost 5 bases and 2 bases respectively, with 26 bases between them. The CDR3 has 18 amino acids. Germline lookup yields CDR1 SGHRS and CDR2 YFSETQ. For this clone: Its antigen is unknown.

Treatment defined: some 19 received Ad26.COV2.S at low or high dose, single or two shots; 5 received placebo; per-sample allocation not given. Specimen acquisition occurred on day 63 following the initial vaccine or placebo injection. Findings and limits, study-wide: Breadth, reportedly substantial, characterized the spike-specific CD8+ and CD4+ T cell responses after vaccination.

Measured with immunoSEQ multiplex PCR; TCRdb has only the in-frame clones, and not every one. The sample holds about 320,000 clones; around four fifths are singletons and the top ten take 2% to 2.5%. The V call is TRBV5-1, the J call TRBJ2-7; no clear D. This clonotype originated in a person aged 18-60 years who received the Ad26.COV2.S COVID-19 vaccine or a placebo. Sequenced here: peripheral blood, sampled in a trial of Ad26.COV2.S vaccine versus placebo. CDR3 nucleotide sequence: TGCGCCAGCAGACCCATCATCATGGCGGCGTCCCTCCCCTACGAGCAGTACTTC. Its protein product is CASRPIIMAASLPYEQYF.